Listed below are T cell receptor beta chains from one sample, sequenced in a study of graft-versus-host responses after intestinal transplantation. Using immunoSEQ multiplex PCR, the repertoire was profiled, and TCRdb retains in-frame clones only, with some absent. Of about 80,000 clones listed, less than 90% were seen once; the top ten hold approximately 0.35%. What these receptors recognize is not known. Sequencing used unstimulated CD4+ T cells sorted from spleen or lymph node cells, obtained before intestinal transplant. The receptors come from a human donor who received an intestinal transplant. CDR3s include the opening cysteine and the closing phenylalanine or tryptophan. A D gene is named only where the DNA matches it firmly. Only some rows state a clone size, as once, few, many or a class for expanded clones.

d_call j_call v_call clone_size cdr3_aa cdr3_nt
- TRBJ1-1 TRBV18 - CASCATENTEAFF TGTGCCAGCTGCGCGACAGAGAACACTGAAGCTTTCTTT
- TRBJ1-1 TRBV15 - CATSKVANTEAFF TGTGCCACCAGCAAGGTAGCGAACACTGAAGCTTTCTTT
TRBD2 TRBJ2-1 TRBV11-2 - CASSLDHPPGLAGAYNEQFF TGTGCCAGCAGCTTAGATCATCCGCCGGGACTAGCGGGAGCCTACAATGAGCAGTTCTTC
- TRBJ1-1 TRBV28 - CASSYAISGAGAFF TGTGCCAGCAGTTACGCCATATCAGGGGCGGGAGCTTTCTTT
TRBD2 TRBJ2-5 TRBV5-6 - CASSLSRGRAQETQYF TGTGCCAGCAGCTTGTCCAGAGGGAGGGCTCAAGAGACCCAGTACTTC
- TRBJ1-5 TRBV19 - CASSIGWASNQPQHF TGTGCCAGTAGTATCGGTTGGGCGAGCAATCAGCCCCAGCATTTT
TRBD2 TRBJ2-5 TRBV5-1 - CASATETSGSFGTQYF TGCGCCAGCGCCACGGAGACTAGCGGGAGTTTTGGGACCCAGTACTTC
- TRBJ2-5 TRBV5-6 few CASSKGLYQETQYF TGTGCCAGCAGCAAAGGACTTTACCAAGAGACCCAGTACTTC
- TRBJ2-3 TRBV5-1 - CASSLASKATDTQYF TGCGCCAGCAGCTTGGCTAGCAAGGCAACAGATACGCAGTATTTT
TRBD2 TRBJ2-2 TRBV7-8 - CASSLVLAGWAGELFF TGTGCCAGCAGCTTAGTTCTAGCGGGGTGGGCCGGGGAGCTGTTTTTT
TRBD2 TRBJ2-3 TRBV19 - CASSISGMGTDTQYF TGTGCCAGTAGTATTAGCGGGATGGGTACAGATACGCAGTATTTT
TRBD2 TRBJ2-1 TRBV4-2 - CASSQPRGGNSSSYNEQFF TGTGCCAGCAGCCAGCCTCGCGGGGGAAACTCTAGCTCCTACAATGAGCAGTTCTTC
- TRBJ1-6 TRBV5-1 - CASSLTGNSPLHF TGCGCCAGCAGCTTGACAGGGAATTCACCCCTCCACTTT
- TRBJ2-2 TRBV6-1 - CASSEVWGAGANTGELFF TGTGCCAGCAGTGAAGTTTGGGGGGCGGGGGCGAACACCGGGGAGCTGTTTTTT
TRBD1 TRBJ2-2 TRBV19 few CASRTGRFPGELFF TGTGCCAGCCGGACAGGGAGGTTTCCCGGGGAGCTGTTTTTT
TRBD2 TRBJ2-1 TRBV7-3 - CASSLAPSGRLTYNEQFF TGTGCCAGCAGCTTAGCCCCTAGCGGGAGGTTAACCTACAATGAGCAGTTCTTC
TRBD1 TRBJ2-1 TRBV4-1 - CASTPRGTGDGGGSYNEQFF TGCGCCAGCACCCCCAGAGGGACAGGGGATGGCGGGGGCTCCTACAATGAGCAGTTCTTC
TRBD2 TRBJ2-1 TRBV28 once CASSQSGRAYNEQFF TGTGCCAGCAGTCAGAGCGGGAGAGCCTACAATGAGCAGTTCTTC
TRBD2 TRBJ2-1 TRBV5-1 - CASSLGLAGGPTGQFF TGCGCCAGCAGCTTGGGACTAGCGGGGGGCCCTACTGGGCAGTTCTTC
- TRBJ2-5 TRBV5-1 - CASSGGTMETQYF TGCGCCAGCAGCGGCGGGACGATGGAGACCCAGTACTTC
TRBD1 TRBJ2-1 TRBV2 - CASSLTGGRKNEQFF TGTGCCAGCAGTCTCACAGGGGGCAGAAAGAATGAGCAGTTCTTC
- TRBJ2-7 TRBV20-1 - CSAAPSYEQYF TGCAGTGCAGCCCCCTCCTACGAGCAGTACTTC
TRBD2 TRBJ2-7 TRBV27 - CASSLSGGSGIYEQYF TGTGCCAGCAGTTTATCGGGGGGTAGCGGGATCTACGAGCAGTACTTC
- TRBJ2-1 TRBV20-1 - CSARTRQEQFF TGCAGTGCTCGGACTCGCCAGGAGCAGTTCTTC
TRBD2 TRBJ2-2 TRBV5-5 - CASSLAGKRAGELFF TGTGCCAGCAGCTTAGCGGGAAAGAGGGCCGGGGAGCTGTTTTTT
- TRBJ2-3 TRBV5-8 - CASSLGQLLKYF TGTGCCAGCAGCTTGGGACAGCTTCTTAAGTATTTT
TRBD1 TRBJ2-6 TRBV27 - CASSSTGTGNSGANVLTF TGTGCCAGCAGTTCCACCGGGACAGGGAACTCTGGGGCCAACGTCCTGACTTTC
- TRBJ1-1 TRBV7-9 - CASSLTGANTEAFF TGTGCCAGCAGCTTGACTGGGGCGAACACTGAAGCTTTCTTT
- TRBJ2-1 TRBV5-4 - CASSLSSGSYNEQFF TGTGCCAGCAGCTTGAGCAGCGGCTCCTACAATGAGCAGTTCTTC
TRBD1 TRBJ1-1 TRBV18 - CASSFLGTENTEAFF TGTGCCAGCTCGTTCCTCGGGACAGAGAACACTGAAGCTTTCTTT
- TRBJ1-2 TRBV5-4 once CASSFPGTNYGYTF TGTGCCAGCAGCTTTCCAGGGACTAACTATGGCTACACCTTC
- TRBJ2-7 TRBV30 - CAWRAGTRAYEQYF TGTGCCTGGAGGGCCGGGACTCGAGCCTACGAGCAGTACTTC
TRBD2 TRBJ2-1 TRBV2 - CASSLAGAMAYNEQFF TGTGCCAGCAGTTTAGCGGGGGCCATGGCTTACAATGAGCAGTTCTTC
- TRBJ1-6 TRBV7-6 few CASSPRQGGGSPLHF TGTGCCAGCAGCCCGCGGCAGGGAGGTGGTTCACCCCTCCACTTT
TRBD1 TRBJ2-7 TRBV18 - CASSPLPWTGVDYEQYF TGTGCCAGCTCACCCCTTCCTTGGACAGGTGTCGACTACGAGCAGTACTTC
TRBD1 TRBJ2-7 TRBV5-5 - CASSRDSFSDEQYF TGTGCCAGCAGCCGGGACAGTTTTAGCGACGAGCAGTACTTC
TRBD1 TRBJ1-2 TRBV28 - CASKEGAKGYTF TGTGCCAGCAAGGAGGGGGCGAAAGGCTACACCTTC